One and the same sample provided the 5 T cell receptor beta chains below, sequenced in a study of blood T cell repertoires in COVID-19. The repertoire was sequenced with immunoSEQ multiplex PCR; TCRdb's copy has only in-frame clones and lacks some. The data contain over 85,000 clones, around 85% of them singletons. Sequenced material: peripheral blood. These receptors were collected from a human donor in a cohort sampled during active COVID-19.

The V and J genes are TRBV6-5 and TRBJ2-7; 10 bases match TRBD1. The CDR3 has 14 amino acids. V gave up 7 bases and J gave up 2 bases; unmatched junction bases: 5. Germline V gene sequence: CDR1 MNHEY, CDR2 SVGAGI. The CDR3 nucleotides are TGTGCCAGCACTAGGACAGGGGGGACCTACGAGCAGTACTTC. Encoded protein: CASTRTGGTYEQYF.

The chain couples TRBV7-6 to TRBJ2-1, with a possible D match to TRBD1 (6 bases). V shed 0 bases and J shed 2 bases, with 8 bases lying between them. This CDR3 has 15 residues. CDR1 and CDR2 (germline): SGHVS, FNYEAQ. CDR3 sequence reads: CASSLAGGPYNEQFF. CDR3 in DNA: TGTGCCAGCAGCTTAGCAGGGGGACCCTACAATGAGCAGTTCTTC.

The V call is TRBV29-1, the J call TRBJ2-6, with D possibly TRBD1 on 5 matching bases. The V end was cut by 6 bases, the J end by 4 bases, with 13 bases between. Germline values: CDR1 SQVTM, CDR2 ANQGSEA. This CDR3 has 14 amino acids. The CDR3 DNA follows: TGCAGCGTCGAAACAGGAACCGGGGCCAACGTCCTGACTTTC. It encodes CSVETGTGANVLTF.

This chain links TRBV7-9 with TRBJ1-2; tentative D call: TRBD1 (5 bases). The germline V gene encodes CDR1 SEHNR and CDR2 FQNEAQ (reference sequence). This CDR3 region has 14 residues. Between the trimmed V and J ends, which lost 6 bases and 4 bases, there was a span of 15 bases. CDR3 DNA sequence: TGTGCCAGCAGTCCGGGGGGGATGGGCTATGGCTACACCTTC. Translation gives CASSPGGMGYGYTF.

The CDR3 bases are TGTGCCAGCAGCAAAGCGCGGGGGGGCCTCTACGAGCAGTACTTC. This encodes CASSKARGGLYEQYF. The V call is TRBV21-1, the J call TRBJ2-7; TRBD2 reflects the table's D call only, with no check against the DNA. TRBV21-1 is an annotated pseudogene. This CDR3 contains 15 residues.